Below are 13 T cell receptor beta chains sequenced from a single sample in a study of regulatory T cells in long-lasting Graves disease (dated by TCRdb to 2020 to 2022). This specimen's time point label, per the study, means: persistent/refractory GD, antithyroid drugs over 5 years with positive TRAb. RNA was extracted from PBMCs in TRIzol for both TCR sequencing and RNA sequencing. Library creation used multiplex PCR. The sequencer listed for this sample is Illumina HiSeq 4000. iRepertoire HTBI primers and Arm-PCR amplification of CDR3 regions were used to construct TCR beta libraries. The public reads were quality trimmed at Q25 with fastp and then assembled into clones with MiXCR by TCRdb, keeping productive beta chains. Here each entry gathers all rows of one CDR3 protein and keeps the most common genes and DNA. This sample is represented by around 500,000 distinct CDR3 sequences; around 20% of them were singletons. The top ten hold approximately 8% of the sample.

The source was peripheral blood mononuclear cells (PBMCs), collected when the disease was refractory, from a patient treated with antithyroid drugs. All receptors come from a female donor with Graves disease.

This chain links TRBV14 with TRBJ2-5; either TRBD1 or TRBD2 may supply D (5 bases each). V lost 2 bases and J 3 bases, leaving 19 bases between the germline ends. The CDR3 is 17 residues long. Germline lookup yields CDR1 SGHDN and CDR2 FVKESK. This chain's CDR3 is CASSQRQFRGAEETQYF. In DNA, the CDR3 is TGTGCCAGCAGCCAACGACAATTTCGGGGCGCGGAAGAGACCCAGTACTTC.

This clonotype was counted between two and nine times. This CDR3 is CSVAGQGFYEQYF. The DNA for the CDR3 is TGCAGCGTTGCGGGACAGGGGTTCTACGAGCAGTACTTC. The V gene is TRBV29-1, the J gene TRBJ2-7; 10 bases agree with TRBD1. From germline, CDR1 is SQVTM and CDR2 ANQGSEA. CDR3 length: 13 amino acids. Trimming at V came to 4 bases and at J to 3 bases, leaving 3 bases not matched to a gene.

This sequence joins TRBV7-2 and TRBJ1-1; D call uncertain. Trimming shortened V by 2 bases and J by 1 base, and 11 bases separated the two germline ends. The CDR3 runs 15 residues. Per the germline V gene, CDR1 is SGHTA and CDR2 is FQGNSA. The CDR3 sequence: CASSLTRTANTEAFF. The CDR3 nucleotides are TGTGCCAGCAGCTTAACTCGCACGGCGAACACTGAAGCTTTCTTT. Using reference TRBV7-2 and TRBJ1-1 for the parts outside the CDR3, the full variable domain is GAGVSQSPSNKVTEKGKDVELRCDPISGHTALYWYRQSLGQGLEFLIYFQGNSAPDKSGLPSDRFSAERTGGSVSTLTIQRTQQEDSAVYLCASSLTRTANTEAFFGQGTRLTVV.

This clonotype was seen a handful of times. V is TRBV6-2 or TRBV6-3 and J is TRBJ2-7; D is unresolved. The CDR3 totals 14 residues. Per germline, CDR1 MNHEY and CDR2 SVGEGT. The ends were cut back, 0 bases at V and 2 bases at J, with 8 bases in the middle. Written as DNA, the CDR3 is TGTGCCAGCAGTTACTCATGGCAAGCCTACGAGCAGTACTTC. This gives the protein CASSYSWQAYEQYF.

This clonotype was recorded a few times. The chain combines TRBV27 with TRBJ2-7; 11 bases fit TRBD2. The CDR3 covers 17 residues. Germline CDR1 MNHEY, CDR2 SMNVEV (reference sequence). V was pared by 8 bases and J by 6 bases, with 18 bases of the junction left unmatched. CDR3 protein: CASATNLAGGRAGEQYF. CDR3 nucleotides: TGTGCCAGCGCAACCAATCTAGCGGGAGGTAGAGCCGGCGAGCAGTACTTC.

The table lists this clonotype with many counts. This chain uses TRBV7-2 with TRBJ2-7; 7 nucleotides agree with TRBD1. V shed 8 bases and J 3 bases; nucleotides not matched to a gene: 7. CDR1 is SGHTA and CDR2 is FQGNSA in the germline V gene. CDR3 length equals 13 residues. CDR3 in DNA: TGTGCCAGCGGTGGGCAGGGGGACTACGAGCAGTACTTC. Translating it yields CASGGQGDYEQYF.

This clonotype was seen only a few times. V gene TRBV7-6 combines with J gene TRBJ2-7, with D hard to call. This CDR3 comprises 14 residues. Trimming removed 1 base at V and 2 bases at J, with 9 bases between. CDR1 and CDR2 (germline): SGHVS, FNYEAQ. The CDR3 coding sequence is TGTGCCAGCAGCTTAGACACTGGAACCTACGAGCAGTACTTC. Amino acid sequence: CASSLDTGTYEQYF.

This clonotype was recorded a few times. This chain joins TRBV5-6 and TRBJ2-3; the match to TRBD1 covers 9 bases. Germline CDR1 SGHDT, CDR2 YYEEEE. CDR3 length equals 15 residues. With 4 bases clipped from V and 2 bases from J, the junction kept 5 bases outside the gene matches. The CDR3 DNA reads as TGTGCCAGCAGCCTTGGACAGGGGAACACAGATACGCAGTATTTT. Its protein product is CASSLGQGNTDTQYF.

The CDR3 DNA follows: TGCAGTGCTAGAGAGGGCCTTTTATACGAGCAGTACTTC. Translation: CSAREGLLYEQYF. The rearrangement joins TRBV20-1 to TRBJ2-7; D unresolved. The CDR3 is 13 amino acids. CDR1 and CDR2 from the germline V gene are DFQATT and SNEGSKA (reference sequence). V lost 0 bases to trimming and J lost 4 bases, with 10 bases between them.

In its sample, this clonotype was seen many times. This chain joins TRBV7-9 and TRBJ2-5, with 8 nucleotides matching TRBD2. Germline CDR1 SEHNR, CDR2 FQNEAQ (reference sequence). Trimming removed 3 bases from V and 4 bases from J; junction bases left unmatched: 4. CDR3 length equals 14 residues. The DNA of the CDR3 is TGTGCCAGCAGCTTGCCGGGAGGGCGAGAGACCCAGTACTTC. Amino acids: CASSLPGGRETQYF.

This clonotype appeared a single time. The genes are TRBV10-2 and TRBJ1-2; 7 bases match TRBD1. V lost 5 bases, J lost 5 bases, and 8 bases stayed unmatched. Germline V gene lookup returns CDR1 WSHSY and CDR2 SAAADI. This CDR3 comprises 14 residues. This CDR3 is CASSQDRAGYGYTF. Here the CDR3 DNA reads TGCGCCAGCAGTCAAGACAGGGCTGGGTATGGCTACACCTTC.

This clonotype was seen at least ten times. The chain carries TRBV7-8 and TRBJ1-2; no firm D call. From germline, CDR1 is SGHVS and CDR2 FQNEAQ. Trimming removed 6 bases at V and 7 bases at J, with 18 bases between. The CDR3 length is 14 residues. The CDR3 reads CASRRQRQGTGYTF. The CDR3 region has the DNA TGTGCCAGCAGACGGCAAAGACAAGGAACTGGCTACACCTTC.

This clonotype has ten or more counts. The chain employs TRBV2 and TRBJ2-7; D gene ambiguous. Germline lookup yields CDR1 SNHLY and CDR2 FYNNEI. With 3 bases removed from V and 2 bases from J, the gap between germline ends came to 5 bases. This CDR3 has 12 residues. The DNA for the CDR3 is TGTGCCAGCAGTGATTCCCCCTACGAGCAGTACTTC. This gives the protein CASSDSPYEQYF.